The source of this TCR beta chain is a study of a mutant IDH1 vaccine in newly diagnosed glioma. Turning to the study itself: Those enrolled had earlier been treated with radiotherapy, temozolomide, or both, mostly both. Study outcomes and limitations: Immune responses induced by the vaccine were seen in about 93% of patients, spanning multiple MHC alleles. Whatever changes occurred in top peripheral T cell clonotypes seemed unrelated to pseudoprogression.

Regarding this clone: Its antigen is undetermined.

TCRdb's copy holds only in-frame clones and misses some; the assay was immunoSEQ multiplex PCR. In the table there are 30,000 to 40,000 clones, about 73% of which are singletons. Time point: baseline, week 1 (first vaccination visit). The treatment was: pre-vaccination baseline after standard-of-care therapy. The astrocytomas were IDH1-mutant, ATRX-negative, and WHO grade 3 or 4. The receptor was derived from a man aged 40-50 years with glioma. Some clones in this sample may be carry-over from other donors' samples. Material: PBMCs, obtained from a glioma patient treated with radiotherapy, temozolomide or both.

The CDR3 DNA sequence: TGCAGCGTTGATACCGGGGCCCCTGAAGCTTTCTTT. This sequence encodes CSVDTGAPEAFF. The chain uses TRBV29-1 and TRBJ1-1, with TRBD1 as a possible D gene (5 bases). V lost 3 bases and J 6 bases, leaving 11 bases between the germline ends. This CDR3 has 12 amino acids. Germline V gives CDR1 SQVTM, CDR2 ANQGSEA.